Below are 22 T cell receptor beta chains sequenced from a single sample in a study of blood T cells in healthy people across ages. The second PCR ran roughly 6 to 11 cycles with a sample-barcoded 5' primer and J-beta primers. MiXCR, run by TCRdb on the 5' RACE reads, gives a single entry per CDR3 protein. Here the sample spans under 700,000 distinct CDR3 sequences, 24% being singletons. These sequences were also reported in another study, on T cells of mothers and their children.

Sequencing was performed on blood. Every receptor here comes from a boy between 10 and 17 years old in good health.

This rearrangement joins TRBV4-1 to TRBJ2-7, with a possible D match to TRBD1 (5 bases). The V gene lost 3 bases and the J gene lost 6 bases, with 9 bases spanning the gap. There are 12 residues in the CDR3. Germline CDR1 and CDR2: MGHRA and YSYEKL. CDR3 sequence: CASSQQGVEQYF. DNA of the CDR3: TGCGCCAGCAGCCAGCAAGGGGTCGAGCAGTACTTC.

This clonotype occurred a few times. This sequence joins TRBV7-2 and TRBJ2-1; D not resolved. Looked up from germline, CDR1 is SGHTA and CDR2 is FQGNSA. Trimming stripped 5 bases from V and 0 bases from J, with 26 bases between. The CDR3 contains 20 residues. The CDR3 region has the DNA TGTGCCAGCAGCCCCCTGCCGACCTTTCGGGCGAAGAGCTCCTACAATGAGCAGTTCTTC. Residues: CASSPLPTFRAKSSYNEQFF.

V and J are TRBV9 and TRBJ1-4, with D perhaps matching TRBD1 (6 bases). The V end lost 0 bases, the J end lost 7 bases, and 13 bases lay between the germline ends. The length of the CDR3 is 15 residues. Germline V gives CDR1 SGDLS, CDR2 YYNGEE. The CDR3, as DNA: TGTGCCAGCAGCGTAGGTACAGGGTTTCGTGAAAAACTGTTTTTT. Translation gives CASSVGTGFREKLFF.

The rearrangement uses TRBV29-1 and TRBJ2-2, with D uncertain. Germline-derived CDR1 and CDR2 are SQVTM and ANQGSEA. This CDR3 contains 12 residues. Trimming removed 1 base at V and 4 bases at J, with 4 bases between. The CDR3 reads CSVEGATGELFF. CDR3 bases: TGCAGCGTTGAAGGGGCCACCGGGGAGCTGTTTTTT.

This clonotype was picked up a small number of times. The chain uses TRBV29-1 and TRBJ2-1; 7 bases agree with TRBD2. Trimming took 7 bases from V and 6 from J; bases not matched to a gene: 9. The CDR3 loop spans 13 amino acids. CDR1 and CDR2 (germline): SQVTM, ANQGSEA. CDR3 nucleotide sequence: TGCAGCGCCATAAGCGGGAACGTCAATGAGCAGTTCTTC. Its protein is CSAISGNVNEQFF.

This clonotype was counted only a few times. This chain uses TRBV11-2 with TRBJ1-1, with TRBD1 identical over 7 bases. CDR1 is SGHAT and CDR2 is FQNNGV in the germline V gene. CDR3 length: 16 amino acids. The trim removed 4 bases at V and 6 bases at J, leaving 14 bases unmatched. This CDR3 reads CASSSRQGESFPEAFF. CDR3 nucleotides: TGTGCCAGCAGCTCCCGACAGGGTGAAAGTTTTCCTGAAGCTTTCTTT.

This clonotype was counted only a few times. This chain connects TRBV30 to TRBJ1-4; D is ambiguous. Germline assignment: CDR1 GTSNPN and CDR2 SVGIG (reference sequence). Trimming left V 5 bases short and J 4 bases short, with 8 bases between. The CDR3 is 12 residues long. CDR3 in amino acids: CAWGRGNEKLFF. CDR3 DNA sequence: TGTGCCTGGGGGCGTGGTAATGAAAAACTGTTTTTT.

The chain uses TRBV7-2 and TRBJ2-3; D is unclear. From germline, CDR1 is SGHTA and CDR2 FQGNSA. The length of the CDR3 is 14 residues. Trimming left V 5 bases short and J 4 bases short, with 13 bases between. Here the CDR3 reads CASSPVSASDTQYF. The CDR3 DNA sequence: TGTGCCAGCAGCCCGGTTTCTGCCTCAGATACGCAGTATTTT.

The rearrangement uses TRBV20-1 and TRBJ2-5; possibly TRBD2 for D (6 bases). Gene TRBJ2-7 matches the end of the DNA better, so the J call may be wrong. The CDR3 loop spans 13 amino acids. CDR1 and CDR2 (germline): DFQATT, SNEGSKA (reference sequence). The DNA of the CDR3 is TGCAGTGCTAGAGATTCGCCAGCGGGCGAGCAGTACTTC. Translating it yields CSARDSPAGEQYF.

The sample holds a few counts of this clonotype. The chain links TRBV7-2 to TRBJ2-7; D is possibly TRBD1 (5 bases). CDR3 length equals 14 residues. V gave up 4 bases and J gave up 6 bases, with 16 bases separating them. Germline V gene lookup returns CDR1 SGHTA and CDR2 FQGNSA. CDR3: CASSSYQIQGEQYF. The DNA of the CDR3 is TGTGCCAGCAGCTCCTACCAGATCCAGGGCGAGCAGTACTTC.

This clonotype was picked up a small number of times. This chain joins TRBV6-5 and TRBJ1-1; D is undetermined. This CDR3 contains 12 residues. Trimming pared 0 bases from V and 8 bases from J, leaving 7 bases between. The germline V gene has CDR1 MNHEY and CDR2 SVGAGI. CDR3 coding DNA: TGTGCCAGCAGTTACTCGACGGGGGAAGCTTTCTTT. Translating it yields CASSYSTGEAFF.

This chain links TRBV20-1 with TRBJ2-1, with D possibly TRBD2 on 6 matching bases. Per the germline V gene, CDR1 is DFQATT and CDR2 is SNEGSKA (reference sequence). With 4 bases removed from V and 3 bases from J, the gap between germline ends came to 13 bases. The CDR3 loop spans 14 amino acids. The DNA of the CDR3 is TGCAGTGCTATAGGCGGGGATCTCTACAATGAGCAGTTCTTC. Translated, it gives CSAIGGDLYNEQFF.

A few counts support this clonotype. The rearrangement uses TRBV24-1 and TRBJ2-3; D gene uncertain. Germline CDR1 reads KGHDR; CDR2 reads SFDVKD. This CDR3 contains 12 residues. V was shortened by 2 bases and J by 3 bases, with 2 bases between the two germline ends. This chain's CDR3 is CATSDWTDTQYF. CDR3 in DNA: TGTGCCACCAGTGATTGGACAGATACGCAGTATTTT.

This sequence joins TRBV7-2 and TRBJ2-2; 11 nucleotides match TRBD2. This CDR3 is built from 16 residues. In germline, CDR1 is SGHTA, CDR2 FQGNSA. The trim removed 6 bases at V and 5 bases at J, leaving 8 bases unmatched. As DNA, the CDR3 is TGTGCCAGCAGGGTCCAAATAGCGGGGGGGACCGGGGAGCTGTTTTTT. This encodes CASRVQIAGGTGELFF.

This clonotype was found a few times. The rearrangement uses TRBV20-1 and TRBJ2-7; 8 positions agree with TRBD1. V trimming: 6 bases; J trimming: 4 bases; junction bases outside the gene matches: 8. The germline V gene has CDR1 DFQATT and CDR2 SNEGSKA (reference sequence). The CDR3 covers 13 residues. CDR3 DNA: TGCAGTGCCCTCAGGGGGCTGACATACGAGCAGTACTTC. Translated: CSALRGLTYEQYF.

This clonotype was picked up a small number of times. The DNA of the CDR3 is TGCGCCAGCAGCCCTGGTGTAGTCGGCCCCCCCGCCGGGCAGTTCTTC. Protein product: CASSPGVVGPPAGQFF. The gene calls are TRBV4-3 and TRBJ2-1; D is unresolved. CDR3 length equals 16 residues. Germline V gene sequence: CDR1 LGHNA, CDR2 YSLEER. Trimming took off 4 bases at V and 12 bases at J, with 25 bases between the two ends.

CDR3: CASSDGGGYTEAFF. CDR3 in DNA: TGCGCCAGCAGTGACGGAGGGGGATACACTGAAGCTTTCTTT. This chain connects TRBV5-1 to TRBJ1-1, with a weak D call TRBD1 (6 bases). Looked up from germline, CDR1 is SGHRS and CDR2 is YFSETQ. Trimming stripped 5 bases from V and 3 bases from J, with 14 bases between. The CDR3 extends over 14 amino acids.

This clonotype has only a few counts. The V gene is TRBV3-1, the J gene TRBJ2-7, with 8 bases matching TRBD1. Unmatched junction bases numbered 4, after V lost 3 bases and J lost 3 bases. This CDR3 is built from 14 residues. The germline V gene encodes CDR1 LGHDT and CDR2 YNNKEL (reference sequence). The CDR3 DNA is TGTGCCAGCAGCCACGGGACAGGTTTCTACGAGCAGTACTTC. Protein sequence: CASSHGTGFYEQYF.

The V and J genes are TRBV4-1 and TRBJ2-5; no reliable D call. Per the germline V gene, CDR1 is MGHRA and CDR2 is YSYEKL. The CDR3 is made up of 16 amino acids. Trimming took off 0 bases at V and 0 bases at J, with 11 bases between the two ends. CDR3 DNA sequence: TGCGCCAGCAGCCAAGATAAGATAGGAAACCAAGAGACCCAGTACTTC. This translates into CASSQDKIGNQETQYF.

The V gene is TRBV6-5, the J gene TRBJ2-4; D may be TRBD2 (6 bases). The V gene lost 4 bases and the J gene lost 8 bases, with 15 bases spanning the gap. The CDR3 is 14 amino acids. Germline V gene sequence: CDR1 MNHEY, CDR2 SVGAGI. This CDR3 reads CASSWGDDRDIQYF. The CDR3 DNA follows: TGTGCCAGCAGTTGGGGGGACGATAGGGACATTCAGTACTTC.

V gene TRBV5-5 combines with J gene TRBJ1-2; tentative D call: TRBD1 (5 bases). Germline lookup yields CDR1 SGHKS and CDR2 YYEKEE (reference sequence). The V end lost 0 bases, the J end lost 9 bases, and 9 bases lay between the germline ends. The length of the CDR3 is 12 residues. This CDR3 reads CASSLDGGRYTF. CDR3 nucleotides: TGTGCCAGCAGCTTGGATGGGGGACGCTACACCTTC.

The CDR3 sequence: CASSQKSGQAWRGYTF. Here the CDR3 DNA reads TGCGCCAGCAGCCAAAAGTCGGGACAGGCCTGGAGGGGCTACACCTTC. J is TRBJ1-2 and V is TRBV4-3, with TRBD1 matching 8 bases. This CDR3 has 16 residues. Germline loops: CDR1 LGHNA, CDR2 YSLEER. V shed 2 bases, J shed 8 bases, and the junction held 13 bases outside the gene matches.